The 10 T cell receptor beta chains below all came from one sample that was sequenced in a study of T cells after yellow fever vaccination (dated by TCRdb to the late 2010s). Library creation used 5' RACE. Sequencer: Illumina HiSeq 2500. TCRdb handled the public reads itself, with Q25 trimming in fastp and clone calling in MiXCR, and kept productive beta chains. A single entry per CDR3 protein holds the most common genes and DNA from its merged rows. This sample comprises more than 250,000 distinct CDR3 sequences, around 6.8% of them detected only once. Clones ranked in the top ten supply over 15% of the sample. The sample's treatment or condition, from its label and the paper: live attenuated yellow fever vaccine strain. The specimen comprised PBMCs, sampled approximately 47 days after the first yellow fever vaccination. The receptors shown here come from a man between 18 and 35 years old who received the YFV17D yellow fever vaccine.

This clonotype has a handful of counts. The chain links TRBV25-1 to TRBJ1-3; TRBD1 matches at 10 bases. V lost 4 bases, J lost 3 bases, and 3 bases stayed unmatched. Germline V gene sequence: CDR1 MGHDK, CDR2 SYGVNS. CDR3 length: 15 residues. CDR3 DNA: TGTGCCAGCAGTGTCGGACAGGGGGTTGGAAACACCATATATTTT. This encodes CASSVGQGVGNTIYF.

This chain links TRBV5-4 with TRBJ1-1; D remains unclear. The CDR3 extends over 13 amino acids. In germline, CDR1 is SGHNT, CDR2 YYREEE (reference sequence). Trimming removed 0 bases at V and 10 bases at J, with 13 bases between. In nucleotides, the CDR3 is TGTGCCAGCAGCTTGGATAACTACGGTGGAGCTTTCTTT. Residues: CASSLDNYGGAFF.

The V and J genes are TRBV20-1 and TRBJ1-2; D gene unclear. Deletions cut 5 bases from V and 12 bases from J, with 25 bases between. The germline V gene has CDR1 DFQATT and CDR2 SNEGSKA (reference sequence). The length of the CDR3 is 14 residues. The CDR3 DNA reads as TGCAGTGCTTTCGTCCGGGCACGGAACATGGATAACACCTTC. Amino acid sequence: CSAFVRARNMDNTF.

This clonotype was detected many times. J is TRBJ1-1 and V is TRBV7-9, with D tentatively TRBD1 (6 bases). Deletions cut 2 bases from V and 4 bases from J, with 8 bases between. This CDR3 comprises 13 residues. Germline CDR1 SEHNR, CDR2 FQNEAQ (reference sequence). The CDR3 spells CASSLKGVTEAFF. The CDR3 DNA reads TGTGCCAGCAGCTTAAAGGGGGTCACTGAAGCTTTCTTT.

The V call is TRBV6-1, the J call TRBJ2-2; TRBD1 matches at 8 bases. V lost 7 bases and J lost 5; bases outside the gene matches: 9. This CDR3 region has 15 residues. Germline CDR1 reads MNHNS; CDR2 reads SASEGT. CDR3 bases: TGTGCCAGCAACGTCCAGGGGGCGCGAACCGGGGAGCTGTTTTTT. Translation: CASNVQGARTGELFF.

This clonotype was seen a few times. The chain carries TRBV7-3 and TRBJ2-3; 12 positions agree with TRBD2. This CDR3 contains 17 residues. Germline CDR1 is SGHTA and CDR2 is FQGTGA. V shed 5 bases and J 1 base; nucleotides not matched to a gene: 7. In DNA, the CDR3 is TGTGCCAGCAGCGCTAGCGGGGGGGCGATGGGCACAGATACGCAGTATTTT. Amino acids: CASSASGGAMGTDTQYF.

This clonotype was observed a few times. Here the CDR3 reads CASSQGATGTEAFF. Written as DNA, the CDR3 is TGTGCCAGCAGCCAAGGGGCCACGGGCACTGAAGCTTTCTTT. The V gene is TRBV3-1, the J gene TRBJ1-1; D is undetermined. The germline V gene has CDR1 LGHDT and CDR2 YNNKEL (reference sequence). CDR3 length: 14 amino acids. V lost 1 base to trimming and J lost 4 bases, with 10 bases between them.

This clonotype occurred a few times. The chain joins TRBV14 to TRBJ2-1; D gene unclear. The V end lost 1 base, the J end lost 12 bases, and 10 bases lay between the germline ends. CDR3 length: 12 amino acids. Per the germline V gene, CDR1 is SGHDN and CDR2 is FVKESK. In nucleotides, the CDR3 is TGTGCCAGCAGCCAAGTGTCGGCGATGCAGTTCTTC. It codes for CASSQVSAMQFF.

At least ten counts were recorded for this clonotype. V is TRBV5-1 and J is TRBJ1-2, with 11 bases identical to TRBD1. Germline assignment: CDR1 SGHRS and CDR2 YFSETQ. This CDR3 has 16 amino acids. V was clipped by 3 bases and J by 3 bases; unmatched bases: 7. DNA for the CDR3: TGCGCCAGCAGCTCGGGTGGACAGGGGGCAGACTATGGCTACACCTTC. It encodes CASSSGGQGADYGYTF.

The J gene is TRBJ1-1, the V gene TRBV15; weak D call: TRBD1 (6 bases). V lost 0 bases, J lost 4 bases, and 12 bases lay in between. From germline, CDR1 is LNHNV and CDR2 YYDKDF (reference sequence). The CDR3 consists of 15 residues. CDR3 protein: CATSREGAGGTEAFF. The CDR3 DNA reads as TGTGCCACCAGCAGAGAGGGGGCGGGCGGCACTGAAGCTTTCTTT.